The next 21 T cell receptor beta chains were all read from a single sample in a study of cytomegalovirus exposure and HLA in healthy donors. The PCR ran on 60 Vbeta and 13 Jbeta primers. Produced via immunoSEQ multiplex PCR; TCRdb's table is partial and in-frame only. The data hold about 180,000 clones, with 55% to 75% observed a single time. Sequencing used PBMCs. The receptors derive from a human donor in good health.

The sample holds a few counts of this clone. This chain links TRBV18 with TRBJ1-5; D is uncertain. With 2 bases removed from V and 5 bases from J, the gap between germline ends came to 13 bases. Germline V gives CDR1 KGHSH, CDR2 LQKENI. This CDR3 region has 15 residues. Here the CDR3 DNA reads TGTGCCAGCTCACCAAGCCAGGAAACGTATCAGCCCCAGCATTTT. Translated: CASSPSQETYQPQHF.

The genes are TRBV7-3 and TRBJ2-7, with D possibly TRBD2 on 7 matching bases. The V gene lost 2 bases and the J gene lost 0 bases, with 11 bases spanning the gap. The germline CDR1 and CDR2 sequences are SGHTA and FQGTGA. The CDR3 spans 15 residues. The CDR3 DNA follows: TGTGCCAGCAGCTTAGACGGGGGGCCCTCCTACGAGCAGTACTTC. Translating gives CASSLDGGPSYEQYF. Based on the CDR3 plus reference TRBV7-3 and TRBJ2-7, the full variable domain is GAGVSQTPSNKVTEKGKYVELRCDPISGHTALYWYRQSLGQGPEFLIYFQGTGAADDSGLPNDRFFAVRPEGSVSTLKIQRTERGDSAVYLCASSLDGGPSYEQYFGPGTRLTVT.

The gene calls are TRBV7-9 and TRBJ2-5; D perhaps matches TRBD2 (6 bases). The CDR3 loop spans 14 amino acids. Germline CDR1 reads SEHNR; CDR2 reads FQNEAQ (reference sequence). With 5 bases removed from V and 1 base from J, the gap between germline ends came to 11 bases. CDR3 coding DNA: TGTGCCAGCAGCGACCTAGCGTCCCAAGAGACCCAGTACTTC. This codes for CASSDLASQETQYF.

The chain combines TRBV9 with TRBJ2-1; 8 bases match TRBD1. With V trimmed by 3 bases and J by 7 bases, 6 bases remained unmatched. CDR1 SGDLS and CDR2 YYNGEE come from the germline V gene. This CDR3 contains 14 residues. CDR3 DNA sequence: TGTGCCAGCAGCGCCGGACAGGGTGGAAATGAGCAGTTCTTC. Translated, it gives CASSAGQGGNEQFF.

The DNA of the CDR3 is TGTGCCAGCAGCCGACAGGGTAGGAGCTCCTACGAGCAGTACTTC. Translated, it gives CASSRQGRSSYEQYF. The J gene is TRBJ2-7, the V gene TRBV7-2; TRBD1 matches at 7 bases. Losses at the gene ends were 5 bases for V and 0 bases for J; bases not matched to a gene: 7. Germline lookup yields CDR1 SGHTA and CDR2 FQGNSA. This CDR3 comprises 15 residues.

This clone was detected a few times. The V gene is TRBV5-5, the J gene TRBJ2-7; 9 bases map to TRBD1. V shed 4 bases, J shed 3 bases, and the junction held 8 bases outside the gene matches. The V gene's germline CDR1 is SGHKS and CDR2 YYEKEE (reference sequence). The CDR3 runs to 15 residues. In DNA form, the CDR3 reads TGTGCCAGCAGCAACCCCGGGACAGGGATCTACGAGCAGTACTTC. Protein product: CASSNPGTGIYEQYF. Using reference TRBV5-5 and TRBJ2-7 for the parts outside the CDR3, the full variable domain is DAGVTQSPTHLIKTRGQQVTLRCSPISGHKSVSWYQQVLGQGPQFIFQYYEKEERGRGNFPDRFSARQFPNYSSELNVNALLLGDSALYLCASSNPGTGIYEQYFGPGTRLTVT.

This clone has only a few counts. This sequence joins TRBV30 and TRBJ1-6, with 7 bases identical to TRBD1. The CDR3 runs to 18 residues. CDR1 is GTSNPN, CDR2 SVGIG, per germline (reference sequence). V was clipped by 3 bases and J by 0 bases; unmatched bases: 11. This CDR3 reads CAWSERTGHSSYNSPLHF. The CDR3 DNA reads as TGTGCCTGGAGCGAAAGGACAGGTCATAGCTCCTATAATTCACCCCTCCACTTT.

J is TRBJ1-6 and V is TRBV9, with 9 bases identical to TRBD1. The CDR3 is made up of 14 amino acids. CDR1 and CDR2 (germline): SGDLS, YYNGEE. The J segment lost 8 bases and the V segment lost 3 bases, leaving 3 bases of the junction unmatched. As DNA, the CDR3 is TGTGCCAGCAGCGCCCGACAGGGGGATTCACCCCTCCACTTT. Translation: CASSARQGDSPLHF.

The chain employs TRBV6-5 and TRBJ2-7; D is possibly TRBD1 (5 bases). The V gene lost 4 bases and the J gene lost 3 bases, with 10 bases spanning the gap. Germline V gives CDR1 MNHEY, CDR2 SVGAGI. The CDR3 has 13 residues. The CDR3 DNA sequence: TGTGCCAGCAGTTCGTACGACAGCTACGAGCAGTACTTC. This sequence encodes CASSSYDSYEQYF.

V gene TRBV10-3 combines with J gene TRBJ1-1; 7 bases map to TRBD1. The CDR3 length is 15 residues. V shed 10 bases and J 3 bases; nucleotides not matched to a gene: 14. Germline V CDR1 and CDR2: ENHRY, SYGVKD. CDR3 in DNA: TGTGCCAGCAGACAGGGCGTCGCTCTTTACACTGAAGCTTTCTTT. The encoded protein is CASRQGVALYTEAFF.

The V and J genes are TRBV7-9 and TRBJ1-1; the D is unclear. This CDR3 is built from 14 residues. Germline V gives CDR1 SEHNR, CDR2 FQNEAQ (reference sequence). V gave up 0 bases and J gave up 5 bases, with 10 bases separating them. CDR3 sequence (DNA): TGTGCCAGCAGCTTAGCGGCCGGGAATACTGAAGCTTTCTTT. Its translation is CASSLAAGNTEAFF.

The V call is TRBV6-6, the J call TRBJ2-7; 10 bases line up with TRBD1. The CDR3 covers 16 residues. CDR1 and CDR2 from the germline V gene are MNHNY and SVGAGI (reference sequence). Losses at the gene ends were 5 bases for V and 2 bases for J; bases not matched to a gene: 9. This CDR3 reads CASSQSGTGVPYEQYF. CDR3 in DNA: TGTGCCAGCAGTCAATCCGGGACAGGGGTCCCCTACGAGCAGTACTTC.

V and J are TRBV6-4 and TRBJ2-2; TRBD1 matches 8 bases. Per the germline V gene, CDR1 is MRHNA and CDR2 is SNTAGT. V was pared by 0 bases and J by 6 bases, with 6 bases of the junction left unmatched. The CDR3 has 16 amino acids. CDR3 region: CASSDSIGQGAGELFF. CDR3 coding DNA: TGTGCCAGCAGTGACTCGATAGGACAGGGAGCCGGGGAGCTGTTTTTT.

V and J are TRBV4-3 and TRBJ1-1, with D unclear. The CDR3 runs 17 residues. Trimming cost V 1 base and J 1 base, with 16 bases left between them. Per germline, CDR1 LGHNA and CDR2 YSLEER. CDR3 sequence reads: CASSQGPPSGGNTEAFF. The CDR3, as DNA: TGCGCCAGCAGCCAAGGTCCCCCGTCGGGTGGGAACACTGAAGCTTTCTTT.

This chain uses TRBV19 with TRBJ2-5; tentatively, D is TRBD1 (5 bases). Between the trimmed V and J ends, which lost 10 bases and 1 base, there was a span of 16 bases. Germline CDR1 and CDR2: LNHDA and SQIVND (reference sequence). The CDR3 is 14 amino acids. The CDR3 loop reads CATASQGLQETQYF. The CDR3 DNA follows: TGTGCCACCGCCTCGCAGGGCCTCCAAGAGACCCAGTACTTC.

The V and J genes are TRBV7-8 and TRBJ1-1; a weak D match, TRBD1 (6 bases). CDR3 length: 15 amino acids. Trimming removed 1 base from V and 1 base from J, with 10 bases in between. Germline-derived CDR1 and CDR2 are SGHVS and FQNEAQ. Here the CDR3 DNA reads TGTGCCAGCAGCTTAGAACCGGGACAGAACACTGAAGCTTTCTTT. Residues: CASSLEPGQNTEAFF.

This rearrangement joins TRBV6-6 to TRBJ1-5; D possibly corresponds to TRBD1 (5 bases). The V gene lost 0 bases and the J gene lost 4 bases, with 10 bases spanning the gap. The germline CDR1 and CDR2 sequences are MNHNY and SVGAGI (reference sequence). This CDR3 has 15 residues. The CDR3, as DNA: TGTGCCAGCAGTTACTCGAGACAGATTAATCAGCCCCAGCATTTT. Translation: CASSYSRQINQPQHF.

The rearrangement joins TRBV29-1 to TRBJ1-4, with 11 bases fitting TRBD1. In germline, CDR1 is SQVTM, CDR2 ANQGSEA. The V segment lost 7 bases and the J segment 4 bases; nucleotides outside the gene matches: 8. The CDR3 length is 15 residues. CDR3 residues: CSARTGGAGNEKLFF. DNA for the CDR3: TGCAGCGCGAGGACAGGGGGCGCCGGTAATGAAAAACTGTTTTTT.

The rearrangement uses TRBV10-3 and TRBJ1-6; D is perhaps TRBD1 (6 bases). CDR1 is ENHRY and CDR2 is SYGVKD in the germline V gene. The CDR3 has 17 amino acids. The V end was cut by 2 bases, the J end by 6 bases, with 17 bases between. CDR3: CAISEGAGAGGNSPLHF. CDR3 in DNA: TGTGCCATCAGTGAGGGGGCAGGGGCGGGTGGTAATTCACCCCTCCACTTT.

The chain carries TRBV7-9 and TRBJ2-1, with D uncertain. V was pared by 4 bases and J by 6 bases, with 7 bases between. Germline CDR1 is SEHNR and CDR2 is FQNEAQ (reference sequence). This CDR3 has 12 residues. Written as DNA, the CDR3 is TGTGCCAGCAGCTGGGCAGGCAATGAGCAGTTCTTC. This translates into CASSWAGNEQFF.

CDR3 sequence reads: CASSPSGGSFGNEQFF. The CDR3 region has the DNA TGCGCCAGCAGTCCCAGCGGGGGGTCCTTCGGGAATGAGCAGTTCTTC. The rearrangement links TRBV5-1 to TRBJ2-1, with 9 bases aligning to TRBD2. V shed 5 bases, J shed 7 bases, and the junction held 13 bases outside the gene matches. The germline CDR1 and CDR2 sequences are SGHRS and YFSETQ. There are 16 residues in the CDR3. The entire variable domain, with the rest obtained from reference TRBV5-1 and TRBJ2-1, is as follows: KAGVTQTPRYLIKTRGQQVTLSCSPISGHRSVSWYQQTPGQGLQFLFEYFSETQRNKGNFPGRFSGRQFSNSRSEMNVSTLELGDSALYLCASSPSGGSFGNEQFFGPGTRLTVL.